This TCR beta chain was found in a study of regulatory T cells in long-lasting Graves disease. Study outcomes and limitations: Persistent patients had a count of shared public clonotypes (about 2,700) that exceeded that of new patients (about 930).

Documented time point: persistent/refractory GD, antithyroid drugs over 5 years with positive TRAb. The TCR library was made from RNA that had been extracted from PBMCs in TRIzol. Peripheral blood, at 7.5 to 9 milliliters, went into EDTA tubes. CDR3 length: 11 residues. The V and J ends lost 5 bases and 4 bases respectively, with 6 bases between them. Germline CDR1 and CDR2: SGHRS and YFSETQ. For TCR beta, libraries came from iRepertoire HTBI primers and Arm-PCR of CDR3 regions. Under the authors' procedure: Segment identification across samples yielded 62 TRBV and roughly 15 TRBJ segments. TCRdb used MiXCR to reprocess the multiplex PCR reads, holding one entry per CDR3 protein. The V and J calls were not made by the authors but by TCRdb's processing. The sample consists of 500,000 to 800,000 distinct CDR3 sequences, 25% to 30% of them appearing once. This clonotype occurred a few times. Its antigen is currently unknown.

This chain connects TRBV5-1 to TRBJ1-2; D is ambiguous. Sequences were derived from peripheral blood mononuclear cells (PBMCs), sampled when the disease was refractory, from a patient treated with antithyroid drugs. This sequence was found in a female donor with Graves disease. The CDR3 DNA reads TGCGCCAGCAGGGACGGCTATGGCTACACCTTC. Its protein is CASRDGYGYTF.